The clone carrying this T cell receptor beta chain was picked up one time. Its antigen is still unknown. TCRdb's copy holds only in-frame clones and misses some; the assay was immunoSEQ multiplex PCR. This table has some 63,000 clones, approximately 87% appearing once. CDR1 MNHNS and CDR2 SASEGT come from the germline V gene. This CDR3 is built from 14 residues. With 8 bases removed from V and 5 bases from J, the gap between germline ends came to 16 bases. This entry is derived from a study of OX40 agonist ivuxolimab in advanced cancers. Individuals having autoimmune disease history or systemic immunosuppression were not enrolled. Findings and limits, study-wide: On average, a greater number of expanded clones characterised CD8+ T cells relative to CD4+.

The J gene is TRBJ1-5, the V gene TRBV6-1; the D gene is possibly TRBD1 (5 bases). The clonotype originates from an adult with an advanced solid tumor such as melanoma, head and neck, liver or kidney cancer. The starting material was CD4+ or CD8+ T cells sorted from blood, obtained in a trial of the OX40 agonist ivuxolimab. The CDR3 nucleotides read TGTGCCAGCGCCCTCTCGGGGGTCTATCAGCCCCAGCATTTT. Encoded protein: CASALSGVYQPQHF.